The sequence of this T cell receptor (beta chain) was determined in a study of T cell changes during pregnancy in multiple sclerosis. A remark on this clone: The junction departs from the called germline gene at one end, perhaps through a read error.

Assay used: immunoSEQ multiplex PCR; TCRdb lists only in-frame clones, some missing. The sample shows 84,000 or so clones, 94% of them seen only once. Sequencing was performed on peripheral blood, taken in the third trimester of pregnancy. The sequence came from a female donor with multiple sclerosis, enrolled in a pregnancy study.

The CDR3 spells CSVEGLAGAPYNEQFF. For the CDR3, the DNA is TGCAGCGTGGAAGGACTAGCGGGAGCCCCCTACAATGAGCAGTTCTTC. The V call is TRBV29-1, the J call TRBJ2-1; 13 bases fit TRBD2. The CDR3 runs 16 residues. Looked up from germline, CDR1 is SQVTM and CDR2 is ANQGSEA.